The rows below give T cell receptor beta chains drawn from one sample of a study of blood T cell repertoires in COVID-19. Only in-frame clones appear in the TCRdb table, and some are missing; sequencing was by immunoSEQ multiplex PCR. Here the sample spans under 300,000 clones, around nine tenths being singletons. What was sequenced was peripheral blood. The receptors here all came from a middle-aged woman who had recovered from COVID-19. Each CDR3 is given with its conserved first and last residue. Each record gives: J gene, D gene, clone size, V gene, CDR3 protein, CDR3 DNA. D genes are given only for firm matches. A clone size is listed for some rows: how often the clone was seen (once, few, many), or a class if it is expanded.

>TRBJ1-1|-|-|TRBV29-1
CSVVSLREAFF
TGCAGCGTTGTCTCCTTGAGGGAAGCTTTCTTT
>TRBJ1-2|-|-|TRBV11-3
CASSLSGSYTF
TGTGCCAGCAGCCTATCGGGGAGCTACACCTTC
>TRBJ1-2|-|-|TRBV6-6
CASTRTDGYTF
TGTGCCAGCACCAGGACAGATGGCTACACCTTC
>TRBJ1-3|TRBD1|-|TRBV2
CASSPGQGVTVRNTIYF
TGTGCCAGCAGTCCAGGACAGGGGGTGACGGTCCGAAACACCATATATTTT
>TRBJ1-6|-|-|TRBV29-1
CSVEFVNSPLHF
TGCAGCGTTGAATTCGTTAATTCACCCCTCCACTTT
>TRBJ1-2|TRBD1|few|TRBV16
CASSPRRGQGSDYGYTF
TGTGCCAGCAGCCCTCGCCGAGGACAGGGTAGCGACTATGGCTACACCTTC
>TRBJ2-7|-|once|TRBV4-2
CASSQVSLGGNEQYF
TGTGCCAGCAGCCAGGTGTCCTTAGGGGGAAACGAGCAGTACTTC
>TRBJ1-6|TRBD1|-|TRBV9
CASSKRQGQDNSPLHF
TGTGCCAGCAGCAAACGCCAGGGACAGGATAATTCACCCCTCCACTTT
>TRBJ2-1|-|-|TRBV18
CASSPRLYSYNEQFF
TGTGCCAGCTCACCCCGACTATACTCCTACAATGAGCAGTTCTTC
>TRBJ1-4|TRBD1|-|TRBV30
CAWRGQGALNEKLFF
TGTGCCTGGAGGGGACAGGGGGCTTTGAATGAAAAACTGTTTTTT
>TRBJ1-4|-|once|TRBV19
CASSRGQIATNEKLFF
TGTGCCAGTAGTCGAGGACAGATAGCAACTAATGAAAAACTGTTTTTT
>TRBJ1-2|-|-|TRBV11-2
CASKRGGNLANYGYTF
TGTGCCAGCAAAAGGGGGGGAAATTTAGCTAACTATGGCTACACCTTC
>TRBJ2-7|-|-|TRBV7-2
CASSSRGDLYEQYF
TGTGCCAGCAGCTCTCGCGGGGACCTCTACGAGCAGTACTTC
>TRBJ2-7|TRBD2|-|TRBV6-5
CASSRIAGNYEQYF
TGTGCCAGCAGCCGCATAGCGGGTAACTACGAGCAGTACTTC
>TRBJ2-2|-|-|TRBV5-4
CASSLTGLNTGELFF
TGTGCCAGCAGCTTGACGGGGTTGAACACCGGGGAGCTGTTTTTT
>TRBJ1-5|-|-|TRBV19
CASSMGGLKPQHF
TGTGCCAGTAGTATGGGGGGGTTGAAGCCCCAGCATTTT
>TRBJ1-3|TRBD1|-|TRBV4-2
CASSQWRGQGGNTIYF
TGTGCCAGCAGCCAATGGAGAGGACAGGGGGGAAACACCATATATTTT
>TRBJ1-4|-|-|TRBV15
CATSRDFRGEKLFF
TGTGCCACCAGCAGAGATTTTAGGGGTGAAAAACTGTTTTTT
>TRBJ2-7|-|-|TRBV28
CASRPTGIVFNEQYF
TGTGCCAGCAGACCGACAGGTATTGTTTTTAACGAGCAGTACTTC
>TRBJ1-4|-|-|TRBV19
CASSLDRGREKLFF
TGTGCCAGTAGTCTGGACAGAGGAAGGGAAAAACTGTTTTTT
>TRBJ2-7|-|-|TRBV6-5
CASSSPGKGYEQYF
TGTGCCAGCAGTTCGCCCGGAAAGGGGTACGAGCAGTACTTC
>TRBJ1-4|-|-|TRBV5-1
CASSLSWRGGEKLFF
TGCGCCAGCAGCTTATCCTGGCGGGGCGGTGAAAAACTGTTTTTT
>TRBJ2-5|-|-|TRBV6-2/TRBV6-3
CASSYFRGWETQYF
TGTGCCAGCAGTTACTTCCGGGGGTGGGAGACCCAGTACTTC
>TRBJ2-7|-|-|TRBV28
CASSFGTVYEQYF
TGTGCCAGCAGTTTTGGCACAGTCTACGAGCAGTACTTC
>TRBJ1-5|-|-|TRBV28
CASSLLGNQPQHF
TGTGCCAGCAGTTTATTAGGCAATCAGCCCCAGCATTTT
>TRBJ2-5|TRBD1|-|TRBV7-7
CASSLGTGSVFETQYF
TGTGCTAGCAGCTTGGGGACAGGCTCGGTCTTCGAGACCCAGTACTTC
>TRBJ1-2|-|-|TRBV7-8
CASSLDLNYGYTF
TGTGCCAGCAGCTTAGATCTTAACTATGGCTACACCTTC
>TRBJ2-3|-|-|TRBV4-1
CASSQDSGGRPDTQYF
TGCGCCAGCAGCCAAGACTCGGGGGGCCGGCCAGATACGCAGTATTTT
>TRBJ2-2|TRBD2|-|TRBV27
CASSLSGGPEWTSGSKWTGELFF
TGTGCCAGCAGTTTATCTGGAGGGCCCGAGTGGACTAGCGGGAGTAAGTGGACCGGGGAGCTGTTTTTT
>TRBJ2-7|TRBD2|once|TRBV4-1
CASSQGPTEPGLAGVRYEQYF
TGCGCCAGCAGCCAAGGGCCGACAGAACCGGGACTAGCGGGGGTACGATACGAGCAGTACTTC
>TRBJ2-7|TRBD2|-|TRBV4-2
CASSQDSSGGAYEQYF
TGTGCCAGCAGCCAGGATTCTAGCGGGGGAGCCTACGAGCAGTACTTC
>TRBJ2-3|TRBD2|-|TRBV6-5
CATRLAGGLTDTQYF
TGTGCCACCAGACTAGCGGGGGGCCTCACAGATACGCAGTATTTT
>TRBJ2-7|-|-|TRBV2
CASSVAGNINEQYF
TGTGCCAGCAGTGTGGCAGGGAACATAAACGAGCAGTACTTC
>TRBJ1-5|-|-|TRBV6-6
CASRLGLQPQHF
TGTGCCAGCAGGTTGGGGCTCCAGCCCCAGCATTTT
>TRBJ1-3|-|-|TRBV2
CASQGSGNTIYF
TGTGCCAGTCAGGGAAGTGGAAACACCATATATTTT
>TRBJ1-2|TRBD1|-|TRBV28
CASSTTGTGEGYTF
TGTGCCAGCAGTACAACCGGGACAGGGGAGGGCTACACCTTC
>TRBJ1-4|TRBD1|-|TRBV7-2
CASSSPDTPGGTNEKLFF
TGTGCCAGCAGCTCCCCTGACACCCCAGGGGGAACTAATGAAAAACTGTTTTTT
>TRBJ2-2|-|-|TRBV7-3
CASSLVPGQNTGELFF
TGTGCCAGCAGCTTAGTTCCGGGACAGAACACCGGGGAGCTGTTTTTT
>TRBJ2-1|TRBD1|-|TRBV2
CASSRPGTGNNEQFF
TGTGCCAGCAGTCGCCCCGGGACAGGGAACAATGAGCAGTTCTTC
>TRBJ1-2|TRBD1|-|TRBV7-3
CASSLPGGYGYTF
TGTGCCAGCAGCTTGCCAGGGGGCTATGGCTACACCTTC
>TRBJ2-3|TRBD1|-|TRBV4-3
CASSQEDRPWDTQYF
TGCGCCAGCAGCCAAGAGGACAGGCCGTGGGATACGCAGTATTTT
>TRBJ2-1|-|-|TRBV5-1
CASSQRENNEQFF
TGCGCCAGCAGCCAGCGAGAAAACAATGAGCAGTTCTTC
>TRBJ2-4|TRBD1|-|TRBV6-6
CASSGQGGEDIQYF
TGTGCCAGCAGTGGACAGGGGGGAGAGGACATTCAGTACTTC
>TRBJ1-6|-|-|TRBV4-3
CASSPRESYNSPLHF
TGCGCCAGCAGCCCCCGTGAGTCCTATAATTCACCCCTCCACTTT
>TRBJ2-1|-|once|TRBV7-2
CASSRPGRHEQFF
TGTGCCAGCAGCCGACCGGGAAGACATGAGCAGTTCTTC
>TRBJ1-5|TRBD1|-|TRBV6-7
CASSCARDRYSNQPQHF
TGTGCCAGCAGTTGTGCTAGGGACAGATATAGCAATCAGCCCCAGCATTTT
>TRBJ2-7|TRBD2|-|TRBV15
CATSIASGAPLVEQYF
TGTGCCACCAGCATCGCTAGCGGGGCACCCCTTGTCGAGCAGTACTTC
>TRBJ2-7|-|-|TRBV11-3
CASSLEVNSGYEQYF
TGTGCCAGCAGCTTAGAAGTAAACAGTGGTTACGAGCAGTACTTC
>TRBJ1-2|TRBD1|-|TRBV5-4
CAIQDRGDYGYTF
TGTGCCATCCAGGACAGGGGCGACTATGGCTACACCTTC
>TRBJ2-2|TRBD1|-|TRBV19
CAVQGATTGELFF
TGTGCGGTACAGGGGGCTACAACCGGGGAGCTGTTTTTT
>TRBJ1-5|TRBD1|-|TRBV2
CASSGGQVREPQHF
TGTGCCAGCAGTGGGGGACAGGTTCGCGAGCCCCAGCATTTT
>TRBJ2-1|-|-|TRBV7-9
CASSFGISSYNEQFF
TGTGCCAGCAGCTTCGGGATCAGCTCCTACAATGAGCAGTTCTTC
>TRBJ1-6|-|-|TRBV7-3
CASSLQANYNSPLHF
TGTGCCAGCAGCTTACAGGCCAACTATAATTCACCCCTCCACTTT
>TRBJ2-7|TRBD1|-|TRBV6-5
CASSYGQGASYEQYF
TGTGCCAGCAGCTACGGACAGGGGGCCAGCTACGAGCAGTACTTC